A single sample is the source of the 13 T cell receptor beta chains below, sequenced in a study of beta chain features in type 1 diabetes. What was sequenced were expressed TCRB transcripts, since all of the isolated RNA had been reverse transcribed. Clones were sequenced by immunoSEQ multiplex PCR, and TCRdb holds only the in-frame ones, with some missing. The sample has about 150,000 clones; 8.5% to 14% are singletons. The specimen sequenced was central memory CD4+ T cells from blood. The receptors come from a man aged 18 to 29 in good health.

The gene calls are TRBV6-5 and TRBJ2-7; 9 bases fit TRBD1. The germline gives CDR1 MNHEY, CDR2 SVGAGI. This CDR3 comprises 14 residues. V shed 6 bases and J 4 bases; nucleotides not matched to a gene: 7. The CDR3 here is CASSAGQGTYEQYF. Written as DNA, the CDR3 is TGTGCCAGCAGCGCAGGACAGGGGACTTACGAGCAGTACTTC.

This clone has ten or more counts. The chain links TRBV5-1 to TRBJ2-1, with D perhaps TRBD1 or TRBD2 (8 bases each). V lost 0 bases and J lost 10, with 23 bases in between. CDR1 and CDR2 (germline): SGHRS, YFSETQ. There are 17 residues in the CDR3. Here the CDR3 DNA reads TGCGCCAGCAGCTTGGCCAACAGGGGGACTAGGAATGGCGAGCAGTTCTTC. Amino acid sequence: CASSLANRGTRNGEQFF.

In its sample, this clone was seen a few times. The rearrangement links TRBV5-1 to TRBJ2-5; 11 bases align to TRBD1. This CDR3 has 15 residues. Germline trimming cut 4 bases from V and 4 bases from J; bases unmatched to any gene: 6. Germline CDR1 SGHRS, CDR2 YFSETQ. CDR3 nucleotides: TGCGCCAGCAGCCTGGACAGGGGGCGCGCAGAGACCCAGTACTTC. It encodes CASSLDRGRAETQYF. Full variable domain (remainder filled in from reference TRBV5-1 and TRBJ2-5): KAGVTQTPRYLIKTRGQQVTLSCSPISGHRSVSWYQQTPGQGLQFLFEYFSETQRNKGNFPGRFSGRQFSNSRSEMNVSTLELGDSALYLCASSLDRGRAETQYFGPGTRLLVL.

As DNA, the CDR3 is TGTGCCAGCAGCCAAACACGGGGTAATGAAAAACTGTTTTTT. Residues: CASSQTRGNEKLFF. The gene calls are TRBV7-2 and TRBJ1-4; D is ambiguous. CDR1 is SGHTA, CDR2 FQGNSA, per germline. The V and J ends lost 5 bases and 4 bases respectively, with 11 bases between them. The CDR3 contains 14 residues.

The chain combines TRBV6-5 with TRBJ1-6, with TRBD1 matching over 7 bases. This CDR3 comprises 14 residues. Germline-derived CDR1 and CDR2 are MNHEY and SVGAGI. Germline trimming cut 6 bases from V and 5 bases from J; bases unmatched to any gene: 4. CDR3 in DNA: TGTGCCAGCAGCTCCGGGACAGATAATTCACCCCTCCACTTT. Protein sequence: CASSSGTDNSPLHF.

This rearrangement joins TRBV28 to TRBJ1-1, with unresolved D. The CDR3 consists of 13 residues. Per germline, CDR1 MDHEN and CDR2 SYDVKM. V lost 2 bases and J lost 6, with 10 bases in between. The CDR3 DNA is TGTGCCAGCAGTTTAAAGAGCCCAGCTGAAGCTTTCTTT. It codes for CASSLKSPAEAFF.

The chain uses TRBV5-1 and TRBJ2-3, with a tentative D call TRBD2 (6 bases). This CDR3 region has 14 residues. Trimming left V 2 bases short and J 3 bases short, with 10 bases between. Germline loops: CDR1 SGHRS, CDR2 YFSETQ. DNA for the CDR3: TGCGCCAGCAGCTTCGACGCGGGAACAGATACGCAGTATTTT. Amino acid sequence: CASSFDAGTDTQYF.

This clone was counted between two and nine times. The chain is built from TRBV6-5 and TRBJ1-5; 10 positions agree with TRBD1. This CDR3 spans 15 amino acids. Germline V lookup: CDR1 MNHEY, CDR2 SVGAGI. Trimming cost V 6 bases and J 4 bases; bases outside gene matches: 6. The CDR3 nucleotides read TGTGCCAGCAGCCCTGACAGGGGGCGAAATCAGCCCCAGCATTTT. Its translation: CASSPDRGRNQPQHF.

As for this clone: Other DNA sequences within the sample encode an identical CDR3. The chain recombines TRBV2 with TRBJ2-7; D unresolved. CDR1 and CDR2 (germline): SNHLY, FYNNEI. Trimming removed 3 bases from V and 4 bases from J, with 4 bases in between. This CDR3 has 11 residues. The CDR3 coding sequence is TGTGCCAGCAGTGAGGAATACGAGCAGTACTTC. Protein product: CASSEEYEQYF. The whole variable domain, remainder taken from reference TRBV2 and TRBJ2-7, is EPEVTQTPSHQVTQMGQEVILRCVPISNHLYFYWYRQILGQKVEFLVSFYNNEISEKSEIFDDQFSVERPDGSNFTLKIRSTKLEDSAMYFCASSEEYEQYFGPGTRLTVT.

This clone was counted only a few times. V is TRBV9 and J is TRBJ2-2; 9 positions match TRBD2. The germline V gene encodes CDR1 SGDLS and CDR2 YYNGEE. The CDR3 is made up of 16 amino acids. V shed 4 bases, J shed 2 bases, and the junction held 6 bases outside the gene matches. CDR3 region: CASSSGLAANTGELFF. The CDR3, as DNA: TGTGCCAGCAGCTCGGGACTAGCAGCCAACACCGGGGAGCTGTTTTTT.

This clone turned up a few times. This sequence joins TRBV18 and TRBJ2-1, with 8 bases fitting TRBD1. After removal of 3 bases from V and 11 bases from J, the junction contained 6 bases not matched to a gene. Per the germline V gene, CDR1 is KGHSH and CDR2 is LQKENI. CDR3 length equals 13 residues. The CDR3 reads CASSPQGQGQQFF. The CDR3 coding sequence is TGTGCCAGCTCACCCCAAGGACAGGGCCAGCAGTTCTTC.

The chain employs TRBV7-2 and TRBJ2-7, with D possibly being TRBD2 (6 bases). V lost 5 bases to trimming and J lost 0 bases, with 11 bases between them. The CDR3 runs to 14 residues. The germline CDR1 and CDR2 sequences are SGHTA and FQGNSA. CDR3 nucleotides: TGTGCCAGCAGCCCGTGGGGAGGCTCCTACGAGCAGTACTTC. Amino acid sequence: CASSPWGGSYEQYF.

This clone has more than one count but fewer than ten. The V and J genes are TRBV13 and TRBJ1-4, with 8 bases identical to TRBD1. Germline lookup yields CDR1 PRHDT and CDR2 FYEKMQ (reference sequence). The CDR3 runs to 15 residues. V shed 5 bases and J 5 bases; nucleotides not matched to a gene: 7. DNA of the CDR3: TGTGCCAGCAGCACTGGACAGGGACCAAATGAAAAACTGTTTTTT. Its protein product is CASSTGQGPNEKLFF.